Included here is one TCR beta chain sequence, with context. It lacks a known antigen. The record has no base qualities; no much larger clone is one base away. PBMCs were isolated by Ficoll-Paque density gradient centrifugation. These data belong to a study of T-cell memory formation after mild COVID-19 (dated by TCRdb to the early 2020s). Looking at the study overall: TCR sequence clusters from the two donors were largely donor specific. The cohort comprised two young, previously healthy adult volunteers, one female and one male. T-cell clones expanding and contracting after mild COVID-19 in a couple of donors were tracked by longitudinal TCRalpha and TCRbeta repertoire sequencing. The paper as a whole reports these results and caveats: Contracting CD4+ clones appeared mostly in the CM and EM memory subsets, whereas CD8+ clones were enriched in EMRA. Only two mild cases were covered in the study, and larger cohorts including severe cases with pre-infection samples were considered necessary. SARS-CoV-2 specificity of the second-wave clones peaking on day 37 was not confirmed. Clones that contracted from day 15 to 85 showed balanced CD4/CD8 phenotypes, whereas a second wave of clones that expanded from day 15 to 37 leaned towards CD4+. Some responding clones were found in pre-infection memory, which suggests that pre-existing cross-reactive memory T cells took part in the SARS-CoV-2 response.

For sequencing, an Illumina NovaSeq 6000 was employed. TCRalpha and TCRbeta cDNA libraries were constructed by 5'RACE with constant-segment primers, with sample barcodes and unique molecular identifiers being introduced. Trizol reagent was used to extract RNA from every sample. The libraries were amplified in two PCR steps, and the second step added a second sample barcode and Illumina TruSeq adapters. Libraries were sequenced on an Illumina NovaSeq with 2 x 150 bp paired-end reads. From the authors' description of their analysis: Demultiplexing of reads and collapsing into UMI-guided consensus sequences were performed with migec v1.2.7. Using mixcr v2.1.11, UMI consensuses were aligned to TRA and TRB V and J templates and then assembled into clonotypes. Clonotypes were classified as expanded or contracted when called significant by both edgeR and NoisET, with noise models trained on biological replicates. For edgeR calls, a false discovery rate-adjusted p below 0.01 and a log2 fold-change threshold of 1 were applied. PCA with hierarchical clustering of max-normalized trajectories of the 1000 most abundant clonotypes was used as exploratory dynamics analysis. Separately sequenced CD4+ and CD8+ repertoires were used to assign the CD4 or CD8 phenotype of responding clones. Using fastp trimming at Q25 and MiXCR clonotype assembly, TCRdb reanalyzed the public sequencing data and kept in-frame beta chains. Merged by CDR3 protein, the rows form single entries marked with the most common genes and DNA. TCRdb, not the original authors, processed these V and J calls. The sample profile shows 110,000 to 150,000 distinct CDR3 sequences; under 30% of them were found once. Approximately 24% of the sample comes from the top ten.

Sequencing was carried out using PBMCs or a T cell subset sorted from them (not recorded which). This receptor was taken from an adult woman who had mild COVID-19 (a few samples of this study predate the infection). The sample titles of this study are shuffled in the database, so cell type and time point are left out; the donor was told from shared clones.

The CDR3 protein is CAVGGELSNQPQHF. In nucleotide form, the sequence is TGTGCGGTCGGGGGGGAACTTAGCAATCAGCCCCAGCATTTT. The V and J segments used are TRBV7-9 and TRBJ1-5; TRBD1 is perhaps the D gene, given 5 matching bases. The CDR3 runs 14 amino acids, cysteine and phenylalanine included. CDR3 DNA is the only sequence kept; it has 42 bases, read in frame from the first base. For CDR1 and CDR2, the germline V gene (reference sequence) lists SEHNR and FQNEAQ.